The T cell receptor (beta chain) under discussion was sequenced for a study of OX40 agonist ivuxolimab in advanced cancers. Study-level background: Patients with hepatocellular carcinoma, melanoma, renal cell or head and neck cancer made up the dose-escalation patients. Partial responses were observed in three patients, of whom one had hepatocellular carcinoma and two had cutaneous melanoma.

Between the trimmed V and J ends, which lost 7 bases and 0 bases, there was a span of 14 bases. The germline V gene has CDR1 SGHTA and CDR2 FQGNSA. The length of the CDR3 is 15 residues. This table comes from immunoSEQ multiplex PCR, and its TCRdb copy is limited to in-frame clones, with some not included. The table includes 50,000 to 60,000 clones, about 87% detected once. The sequence was collected from an adult with an advanced solid tumor such as melanoma, head and neck, liver or kidney cancer. The V gene is TRBV7-2, the J gene TRBJ2-3, with a possible D match to TRBD2 (5 bases). The sequences come from CD4+ or CD8+ T cells sorted from blood, collected in a trial of the OX40 agonist ivuxolimab. The CDR3 DNA follows: TGTGCCAGCACCAAAACTAGAACTAGCACAGATACGCAGTATTTT. It encodes CASTKTRTSTDTQYF.